This T cell receptor (beta chain) stems from a study of blood T cells in healthy people across ages. Study in general: Through template switching, about one barcoded beta molecule was captured per two T cells, as measured in model experiments.

Overall study findings and caveats: The recorded TCR beta diversity per million T cells decreased in a roughly linear manner with age. Conclusively comparing naive with antigen-experienced cells was impossible with unsorted PBMCs.

The use of a sample-barcoded 5' primer and a J-beta primer mix characterized a second PCR of 7 to 11 cycles. One entry per CDR3 protein, called by TCRdb with MiXCR from the 5' RACE reads. This sample carries approximately 600,000 distinct CDR3 sequences, roughly 53% of them seen once, and the ten largest clones take over 30%. Looked up from germline, CDR1 is MNHNS and CDR2 is SASEGT. CDR3 size: 13 residues. V was cut by 10 bases and J by 2 bases, with 14 bases left in between. This clonotype was picked up a small number of times. Its cognate antigen is unknown. All donors came from Russia, were Caucasian and healthy, and spanned ages about 6 to 100.

The clonotype comes from a man aged 55 to 70 in good health. Input material: blood. This chain links TRBV6-1 with TRBJ2-5, with no clear D. The CDR3 loop is CATAGPRQETQYF. In nucleotides, the CDR3 is TGTGCCACCGCCGGGCCCCGACAAGAGACCCAGTACTTC.